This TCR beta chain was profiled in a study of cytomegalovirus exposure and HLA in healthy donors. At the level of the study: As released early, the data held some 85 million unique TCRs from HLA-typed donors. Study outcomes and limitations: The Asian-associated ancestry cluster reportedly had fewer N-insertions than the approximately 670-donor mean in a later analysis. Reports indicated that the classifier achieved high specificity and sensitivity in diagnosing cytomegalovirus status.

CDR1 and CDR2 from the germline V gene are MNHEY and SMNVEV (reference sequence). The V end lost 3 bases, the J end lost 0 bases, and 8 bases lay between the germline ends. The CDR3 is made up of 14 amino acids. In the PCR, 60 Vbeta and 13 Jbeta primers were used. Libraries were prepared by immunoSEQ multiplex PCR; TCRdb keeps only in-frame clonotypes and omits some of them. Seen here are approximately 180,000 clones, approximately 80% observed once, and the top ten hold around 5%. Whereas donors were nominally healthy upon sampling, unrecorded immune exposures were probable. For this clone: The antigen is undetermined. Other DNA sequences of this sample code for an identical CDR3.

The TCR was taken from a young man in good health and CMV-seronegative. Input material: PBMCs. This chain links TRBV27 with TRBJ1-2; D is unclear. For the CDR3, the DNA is TGTGCCAGCAGTTTTGACAAAACTAACTATGGCTACACCTTC. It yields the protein CASSFDKTNYGYTF.